This TCR beta chain originates from a study of blood T cell repertoires in COVID-19. After removal of 3 bases from V and 3 bases from J, the junction contained 6 bases not matched to a gene. Germline assignment: CDR1 MDHEN and CDR2 SYDVKM. The CDR3 contains 16 residues. In the authors' methods: Using reference gene primer amplification, nucleated cell counts were estimated. The protocol was immunoSEQ multiplex PCR, while the TCRdb copy is restricted to in-frame clones and leaves out a portion. V and J calls and clone size follow that table, whereas D and trimming were derived from the DNA. The table includes 69,000 or so clones, 70% to 90% detected once.

Specimen: peripheral blood. The receptor was derived from an elderly woman with active or convalescent COVID-19. V gene TRBV28 combines with J gene TRBJ1-4; 8 nucleotides match TRBD1. The CDR3 sequence is CASSFVQGASNEKLFF. The CDR3 coding sequence is TGTGCCAGCAGTTTTGTGCAGGGGGCATCTAATGAAAAACTGTTTTTT.